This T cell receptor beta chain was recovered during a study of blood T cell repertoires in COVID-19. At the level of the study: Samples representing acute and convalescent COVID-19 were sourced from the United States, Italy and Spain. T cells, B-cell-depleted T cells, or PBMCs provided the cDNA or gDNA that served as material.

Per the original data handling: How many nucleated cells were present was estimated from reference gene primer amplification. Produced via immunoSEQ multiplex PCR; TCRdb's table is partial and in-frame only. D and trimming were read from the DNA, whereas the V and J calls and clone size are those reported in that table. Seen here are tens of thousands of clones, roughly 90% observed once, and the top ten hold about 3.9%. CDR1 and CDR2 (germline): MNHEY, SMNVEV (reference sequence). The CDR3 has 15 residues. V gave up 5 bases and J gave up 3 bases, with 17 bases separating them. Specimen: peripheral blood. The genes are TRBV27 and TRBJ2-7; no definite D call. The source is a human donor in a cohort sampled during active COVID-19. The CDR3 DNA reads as TGTGCCAGCAGTCCCCCCCCCGGGTCTATCTACGAGCAGTACTTC. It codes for CASSPPPGSIYEQYF.